This is a list of T cell receptor beta chains from one sample in a study of CXCR3-negative and CXCR3-positive naive CD8 T cells. TCRdb reprocessed the 5' RACE reads and reports one entry per CDR3 protein, with no DNA. The table lists approximately 74,000 distinct CDR3 sequences, with 1.5% to 2% in the top ten. Sequencing was performed on naive CXCR3- CD8+ T cells from blood. Source of these receptors: a human donor in good health. Some clones in this sample may be carry-over from other donors' samples. Each CDR3 is given with its conserved first and last residue.

V gene	J gene	CDR3 protein
TRBV3-1	TRBJ1-1	CASSHAGGTEAFF
TRBV7-2	TRBJ2-1	CASSQDRREVLSYNEQFF
TRBV7-8	TRBJ2-7	CASNGGTLSYEQYF
TRBV7-8	TRBJ2-1	CASSLAGGYYNEQFF
TRBV5-6	TRBJ2-1	CASSPGGSEQFF
TRBV7-9	TRBJ2-1	CASSFIAGQEQFF
TRBV9	TRBJ2-2	CASSVESAGELFF
TRBV4-2	TRBJ2-7	CASSPYLDPEQYF
TRBV28	TRBJ2-5	CASSFMSSGRQETQYF
TRBV13	TRBJ1-4	CASSAGPVEKLFF
TRBV29-1	TRBJ2-7	CSGSLGLEQYF
TRBV27	TRBJ2-7	CASSEHQGTVSYEQYF
TRBV7-2	TRBJ1-1	CASSFSVVEAFF
TRBV7-9	TRBJ1-5	CASSLDRGQPQHF
TRBV13	TRBJ1-5	CASSLGGTGNQPQHF
TRBV4-3	TRBJ2-1	CASSQALAGGYEQFF
TRBV20-1	TRBJ2-7	CSARGFGSSYYEQYF
TRBV5-6	TRBJ1-2	CASSDRELNYGYTF
TRBV6-5	TRBJ1-2	CASSPGAGYGYTF
TRBV7-8	TRBJ2-3	CASSIVRTGGSGSDTQYF
TRBV6-6	TRBJ1-1	CANRDDRAPEAFF
TRBV29-1	TRBJ2-1	CSVNHGTLYNEQFF
TRBV30	TRBJ2-7	CAWSVGQPTYEQYF
TRBV10-3	TRBJ2-7	CAISDSYEQYF
TRBV20-1	TRBJ2-1	CSARDPSGGLSEQFF
TRBV30	TRBJ1-2	CACHQVVGFYGYTF
TRBV2	TRBJ2-1	CASSPGTVAGEFGGISYNEQFF
TRBV29-1	TRBJ1-2	CSVMMGGADLTF
TRBV5-6	TRBJ2-3	CASSLVKGATDTQYF
TRBV27	TRBJ2-7	CASSWAFDRSYEQYF
TRBV20-1	TRBJ2-7	CSATPKGRYEQYF
TRBV7-6	TRBJ2-2	CASMGVGGNTGELFF
TRBV6-2/TRBV6-3	TRBJ2-7	CASAVGGYEQYF
TRBV7-2	TRBJ2-5	CASSLAPGDRSRF
TRBV6-5	TRBJ2-3	CASSTTESTDTQYF
TRBV7-9	TRBJ1-1	CASSWDRAGTEAFF
TRBV5-1	TRBJ2-3	CASSLVAVTDTQYF
TRBV7-9	TRBJ2-1	CASNSPGGAGPYNEQFF
TRBV11-2	TRBJ2-3	CASSLDGGADTQYF
TRBV6-5	TRBJ1-2	CASSYSAAAGANYGYTF
TRBV29-1	TRBJ2-3	CSVEGLAGGTDTQYF